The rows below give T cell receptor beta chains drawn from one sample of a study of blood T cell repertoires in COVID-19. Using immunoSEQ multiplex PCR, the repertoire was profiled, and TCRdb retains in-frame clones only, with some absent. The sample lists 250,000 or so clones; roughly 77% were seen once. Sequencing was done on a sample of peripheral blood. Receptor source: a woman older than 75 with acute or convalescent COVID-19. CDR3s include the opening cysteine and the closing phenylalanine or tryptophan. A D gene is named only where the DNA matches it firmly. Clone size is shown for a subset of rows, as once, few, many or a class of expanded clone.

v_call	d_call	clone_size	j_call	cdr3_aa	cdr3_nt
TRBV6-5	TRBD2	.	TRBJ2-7	CASKPLAGTYEQYF	TGTGCCAGCAAGCCACTAGCGGGAACCTACGAGCAGTACTTC
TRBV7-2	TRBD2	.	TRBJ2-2	CASSLAGLAVEYGELFF	TGTGCCAGCAGCTTAGCGGGACTAGCGGTTGAATACGGGGAGCTGTTTTTT
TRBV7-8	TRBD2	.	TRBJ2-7	CASSLGGGYEQYF	TGTGCCAGCAGCTTAGGGGGGGGTTACGAGCAGTACTTC
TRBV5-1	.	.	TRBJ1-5	CASSSGFGMGNQPQHF	TGCGCCAGCAGCTCGGGATTCGGGATGGGCAATCAGCCCCAGCATTTT
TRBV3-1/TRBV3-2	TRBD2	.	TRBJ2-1	CASSGLAERNEQFF	TGTGCCAGCAGCGGACTAGCGGAACGCAATGAGCAGTTCTTC
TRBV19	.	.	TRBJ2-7	CATKRTGGVVFASEQYF	TGTGCCACTAAGAGGACAGGAGGGGTAGTATTCGCATCCGAGCAGTACTTC
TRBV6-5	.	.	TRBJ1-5	CASSSTVNQPQHF	TGTGCCAGCAGCTCGACAGTCAATCAGCCCCAGCATTTT
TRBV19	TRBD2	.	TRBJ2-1	CASSMGTSGGRSVNEQFF	TGTGCCAGTAGTATGGGTACTAGCGGGGGGCGTTCGGTGAATGAGCAGTTCTTC
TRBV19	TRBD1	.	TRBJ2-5	CASSQQGQGGETQYF	TGTGCCAGTAGCCAGCAGGGACAGGGAGGGGAGACCCAGTACTTC
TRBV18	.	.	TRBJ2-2	CASSSQGTGELFF	TGTGCCAGCTCATCCCAGGGTACCGGGGAGCTGTTTTTT
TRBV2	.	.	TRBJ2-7	CASSSGLGEQYF	TGTGCCAGCAGTAGCGGGCTCGGCGAGCAGTACTTC
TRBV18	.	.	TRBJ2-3	CASSPSLSADTQYF	TGTGCCAGCTCACCGAGCCTTAGCGCGGATACGCAGTATTTT
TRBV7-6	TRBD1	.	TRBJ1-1	CASSLGDRGRAFF	TGTGCCAGCAGCTTAGGTGACAGGGGAAGAGCTTTCTTT
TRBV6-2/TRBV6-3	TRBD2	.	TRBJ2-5	CASSSRGFSGGQETQYF	TGTGCCAGCAGTTCCCGTGGGTTTAGCGGGGGACAAGAGACCCAGTACTTC
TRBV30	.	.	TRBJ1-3	CAWDGDSGNTIYF	TGTGCCTGGGACGGAGACTCTGGAAACACCATATATTTT
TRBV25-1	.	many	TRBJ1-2	CASSTPTPGSQDGYTF	TGTGCCAGCAGTACCCCGACGCCCGGCTCTCAGGATGGCTACACCTTC
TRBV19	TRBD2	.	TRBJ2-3	CASSPTSGGARGSTDTQYF	TGTGCCAGTAGTCCCACTAGCGGGGGGGCTCGAGGGTCTACAGATACGCAGTATTTT
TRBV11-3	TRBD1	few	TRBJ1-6	CARTQGAYNSPLHF	TGTGCCAGAACTCAGGGGGCGTATAATTCACCCCTCCACTTT
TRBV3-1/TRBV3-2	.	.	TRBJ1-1	CASSQEGGVIAFF	TGTGCCAGCAGCCAAGAAGGCGGGGTCATAGCTTTCTTT
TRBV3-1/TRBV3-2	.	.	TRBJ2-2	CASSQRGAVPGELFF	TGTGCCAGCAGCCAACGGGGGGCAGTCCCCGGGGAGCTGTTTTTT
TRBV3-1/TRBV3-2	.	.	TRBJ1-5	CASSQGSQASNQPQHF	TGTGCCAGCAGCCAAGGATCGCAGGCTAGCAATCAGCCCCAGCATTTT
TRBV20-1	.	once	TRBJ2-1	CSARLVAEQFF	TGCAGTGCTAGACTAGTTGCTGAGCAGTTCTTC
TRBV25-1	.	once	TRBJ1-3	CASKDSLGNTIYF	TGTGCCAGCAAGGACAGCCTTGGAAACACCATATATTTT
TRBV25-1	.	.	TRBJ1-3	CASSSRSGNTIYF	TGTGCCAGCTCTTCTAGATCTGGAAACACCATATATTTT
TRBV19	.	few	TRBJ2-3	CASSITTVSTDTQYF	TGTGCCAGTAGTATAACTACCGTGAGCACAGATACGCAGTATTTT
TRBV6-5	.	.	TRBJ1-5	CASTGEGGQPQHF	TGTGCCAGCACCGGAGAGGGAGGTCAGCCCCAGCATTTT
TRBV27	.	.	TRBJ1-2	CASSLQGGYGYTF	TGTGCCAGCAGTCTACAGGGTGGCTATGGCTACACCTTC
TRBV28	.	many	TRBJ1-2	CASSSLAGTRLAIGGYTF	TGTGCCAGCAGTTCTCTAGCTGGGACACGACTAGCCATAGGTGGCTACACCTTC
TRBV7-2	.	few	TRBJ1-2	CASSLQVSDGYTF	TGTGCCAGCAGCCTACAGGTCTCTGATGGCTACACCTTC
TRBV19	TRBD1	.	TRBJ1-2	CASSTAGTGFYGYTF	TGTGCCAGTAGTACAGCGGGGACAGGGTTTTATGGCTACACCTTC
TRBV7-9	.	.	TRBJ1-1	CASSLYTEAFF	TGTGCCAGCAGCCTATACACTGAAGCTTTCTTT